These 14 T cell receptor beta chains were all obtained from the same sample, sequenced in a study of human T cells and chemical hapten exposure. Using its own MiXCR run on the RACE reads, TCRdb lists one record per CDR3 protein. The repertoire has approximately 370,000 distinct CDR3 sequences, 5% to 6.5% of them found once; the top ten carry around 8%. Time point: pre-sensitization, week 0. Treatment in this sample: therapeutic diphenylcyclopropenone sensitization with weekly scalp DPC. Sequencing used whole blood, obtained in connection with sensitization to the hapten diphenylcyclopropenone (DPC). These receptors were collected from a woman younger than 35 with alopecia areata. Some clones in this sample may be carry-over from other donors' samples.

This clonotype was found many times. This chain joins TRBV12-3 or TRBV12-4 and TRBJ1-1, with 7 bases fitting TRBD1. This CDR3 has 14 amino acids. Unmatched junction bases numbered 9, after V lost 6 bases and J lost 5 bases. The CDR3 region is CASRSTGVFTEAFF. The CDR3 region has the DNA TGTGCCAGCAGATCTACAGGGGTTTTTACTGAAGCTTTCTTT.

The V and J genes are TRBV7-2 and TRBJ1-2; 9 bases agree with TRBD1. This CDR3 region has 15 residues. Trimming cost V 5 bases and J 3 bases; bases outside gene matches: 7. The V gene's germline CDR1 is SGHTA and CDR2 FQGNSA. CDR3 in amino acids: CASSPPDRGDYGYTF. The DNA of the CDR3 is TGTGCCAGCAGCCCACCTGACAGGGGGGACTATGGCTACACCTTC.

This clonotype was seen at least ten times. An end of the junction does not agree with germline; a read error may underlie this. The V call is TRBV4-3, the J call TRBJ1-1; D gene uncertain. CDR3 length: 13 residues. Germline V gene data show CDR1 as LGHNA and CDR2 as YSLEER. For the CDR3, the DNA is TGCGCCAGCAGTCAAGATGGGGTCACTGAAGCTTTCTTT. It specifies CASSQDGVTEAFF.

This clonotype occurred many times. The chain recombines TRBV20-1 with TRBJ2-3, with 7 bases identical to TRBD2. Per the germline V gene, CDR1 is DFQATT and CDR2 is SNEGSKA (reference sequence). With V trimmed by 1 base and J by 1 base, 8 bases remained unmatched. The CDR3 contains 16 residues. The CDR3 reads CSARGGLVHRTDTQYF. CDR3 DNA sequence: TGCAGTGCTAGAGGAGGACTAGTCCACCGCACAGATACGCAGTATTTT.

The CDR3 bases are TGTGCCAGCTCGAGGATGCGTTTGGATACGCAGTATTTT. Protein product: CASSRMRLDTQYF. The chain joins TRBV12-3 or TRBV12-4 to TRBJ2-3; D gene unclear. V dropped 8 bases and J dropped 6 bases, with 15 bases sitting between them. The CDR3 length is 13 residues.

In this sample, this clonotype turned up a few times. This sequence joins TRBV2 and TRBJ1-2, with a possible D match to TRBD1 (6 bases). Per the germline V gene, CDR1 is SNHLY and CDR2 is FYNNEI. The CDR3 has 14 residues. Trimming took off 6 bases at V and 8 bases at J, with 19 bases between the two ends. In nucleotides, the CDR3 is TGTGCCAGCAGCCCCACGGGGCAGGGGCAGGGCTACACCTTC. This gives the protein CASSPTGQGQGYTF. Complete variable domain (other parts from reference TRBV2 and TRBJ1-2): EPEVTQTPSHQVTQMGQEVILRCVPISNHLYFYWYRQILGQKVEFLVSFYNNEISEKSEIFDDQFSVERPDGSNFTLKIRSTKLEDSAMYFCASSPTGQGQGYTFGSGTRLTVV.

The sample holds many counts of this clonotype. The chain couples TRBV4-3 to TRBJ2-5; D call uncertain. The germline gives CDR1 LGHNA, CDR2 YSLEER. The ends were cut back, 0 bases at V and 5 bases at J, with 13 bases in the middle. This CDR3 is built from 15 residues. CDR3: CASSQDLGASETQYF. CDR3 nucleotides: TGCGCCAGCAGCCAAGATCTAGGAGCCTCGGAGACCCAGTACTTC.

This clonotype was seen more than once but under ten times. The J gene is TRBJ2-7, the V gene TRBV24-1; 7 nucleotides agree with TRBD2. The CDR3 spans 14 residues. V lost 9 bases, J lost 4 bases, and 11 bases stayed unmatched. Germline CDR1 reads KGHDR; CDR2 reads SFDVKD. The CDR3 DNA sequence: TGTGCCACCCCCCCGCGAGCGGGGCTATACGAGCAGTACTTC. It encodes CATPPRAGLYEQYF.

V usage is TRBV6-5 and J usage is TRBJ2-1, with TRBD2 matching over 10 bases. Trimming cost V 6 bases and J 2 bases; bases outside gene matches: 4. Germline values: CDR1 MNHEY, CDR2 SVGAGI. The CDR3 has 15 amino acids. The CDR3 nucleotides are TGTGCCAGCAGAATACTAGCGGGGCCCTACAATGAGCAGTTCTTC. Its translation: CASRILAGPYNEQFF.

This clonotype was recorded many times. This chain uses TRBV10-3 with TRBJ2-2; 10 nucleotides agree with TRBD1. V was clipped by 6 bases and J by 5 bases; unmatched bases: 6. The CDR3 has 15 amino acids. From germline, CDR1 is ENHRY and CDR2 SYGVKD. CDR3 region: CAISPGQGNTGELFF. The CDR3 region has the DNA TGTGCCATCAGCCCGGGACAGGGGAATACCGGGGAGCTGTTTTTT.

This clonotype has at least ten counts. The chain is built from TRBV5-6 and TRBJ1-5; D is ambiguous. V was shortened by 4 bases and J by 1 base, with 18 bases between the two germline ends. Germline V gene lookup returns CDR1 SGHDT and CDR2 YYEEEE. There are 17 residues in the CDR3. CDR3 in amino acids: CASSLRREGASNQPQHF. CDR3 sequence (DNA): TGTGCCAGCAGCCTAAGAAGAGAGGGCGCGAGCAATCAGCCCCAGCATTTT.

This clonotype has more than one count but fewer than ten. CDR3 amino acids: CASSLGWTGVGYGYTF. Here the CDR3 DNA reads TGTGCCAGCAGCTTAGGATGGACAGGGGTGGGTTACGGCTACACCTTC. The chain has TRBV7-2 and TRBJ1-2; TRBD1 aligns across 9 bases. The CDR3 has 16 residues. The junction had 11 bases not matched to a gene; V was cut back by 1 base and J by 8 bases. Germline assignment: CDR1 SGHTA and CDR2 FQGNSA.

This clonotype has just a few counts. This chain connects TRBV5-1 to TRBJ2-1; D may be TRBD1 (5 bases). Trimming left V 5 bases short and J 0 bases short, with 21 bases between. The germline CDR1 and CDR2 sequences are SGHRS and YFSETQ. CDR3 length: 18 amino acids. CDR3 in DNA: TGCGCCAGCAGAGTTAATCGCAGGGTAGTCAGCTCCTACAATGAGCAGTTCTTC. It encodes CASRVNRRVVSSYNEQFF.

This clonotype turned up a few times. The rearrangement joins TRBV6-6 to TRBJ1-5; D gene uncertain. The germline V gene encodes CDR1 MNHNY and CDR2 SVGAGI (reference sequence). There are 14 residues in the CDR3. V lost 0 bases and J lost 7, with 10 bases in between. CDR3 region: CASSYSSPGQPQHF. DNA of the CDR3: TGTGCCAGCAGTTACTCCAGCCCCGGGCAGCCCCAGCATTTT.